Below, 10 T cell receptor beta chains from the same sample are listed, as sequenced in a study of human versus mouse CDR3 diversity and MHC coevolution. Libraries were prepared by immunoSEQ multiplex PCR; TCRdb keeps only in-frame clonotypes and omits some of them. This sample has roughly 86,000 clones, with 80% to 95% found just once. The specimen sequenced was naive CD4+ T cells from blood. This sample's subset: CD45RO-negative CD62L-positive naive CD4 T cells. Receptors originate from a person aged 25 to 75 in good health.

The J gene is TRBJ1-1, the V gene TRBV27; D is unresolved. V was clipped by 6 bases and J by 4 bases, with 18 bases between them. CDR1 and CDR2 from the germline V gene are MNHEY and SMNVEV (reference sequence). CDR3 size: 15 residues. For the CDR3, the DNA is TGTGCCAGCAGCCCAGGTCACGGCTCCTCCACTGAAGCTTTCTTT. Translation gives CASSPGHGSSTEAFF.

The chain joins TRBV7-3 to TRBJ2-1; 10 bases fit TRBD1. The CDR3 is made up of 15 amino acids. Germline V lookup: CDR1 SGHTA, CDR2 FQGTGA. Trimming cost V 4 bases and J 6 bases; bases outside gene matches: 6. For the CDR3, the DNA is TGTGCCAGCAGCTCCCCCGGGACAGGGGCCAATGAGCAGTTCTTC. Its protein product is CASSSPGTGANEQFF.

The V and J genes are TRBV11-3 and TRBJ2-7; no reliable D call. There are 14 residues in the CDR3. Trimming left V 2 bases short and J 2 bases short, with 10 bases between. Germline assignment: CDR1 SGHNT and CDR2 YENEEA. CDR3 amino acids: CASSLNGFAYEQYF. The CDR3 DNA reads as TGTGCCAGCAGCTTAAACGGGTTCGCCTACGAGCAGTACTTC.

This clone turned up a few times. The chain joins TRBV9 to TRBJ2-3, with TRBD1 matching over 7 bases. The CDR3 length is 15 residues. The V segment lost 0 bases and the J segment 1 base; nucleotides outside the gene matches: 2. Germline CDR1 reads SGDLS; CDR2 reads YYNGEE. The CDR3 sequence: CASSVEGAGTDTQYF. CDR3 bases: TGTGCCAGCAGCGTAGAGGGGGCAGGCACAGATACGCAGTATTTT. The full variable domain, in which reference TRBV9 and TRBJ2-3 provide the parts outside the CDR3, is DSGVTQTPKHLITATGQRVTLRCSPRSGDLSVYWYQQSLDQGLQFLIQYYNGEERAKGNILERFSAQQFPDLHSELNLSSLELGDSALYFCASSVEGAGTDTQYFGPGTRLTVL.

The DNA of the CDR3 is TGTGCCAGCAGCTTGGCTTCAGGCAGTAACTATGGCTACACCTTC. As protein: CASSLASGSNYGYTF. J is TRBJ1-2 and V is TRBV5-6; D is undetermined. This CDR3 comprises 15 residues. The ends were cut back, 0 bases at V and 1 base at J, with 10 bases in the middle. The germline V gene encodes CDR1 SGHDT and CDR2 YYEEEE.

V usage is TRBV7-2 and J usage is TRBJ2-7; D uncertain. The length of the CDR3 is 13 residues. Germline assignment: CDR1 SGHTA and CDR2 FQGNSA. V was pared by 0 bases and J by 0 bases, with 3 bases between. DNA of the CDR3: TGTGCCAGCAGCTTAGCCGGCTCCTACGAGCAGTACTTC. It specifies CASSLAGSYEQYF.

Worth noting for this clone: The same CDR3 can be traced to other DNA sequences in this sample. The chain couples TRBV19 to TRBJ2-1; 14 bases match TRBD2. Germline values: CDR1 LNHDA, CDR2 SQIVND (reference sequence). The CDR3 is 15 residues long. With V trimmed by 9 bases and J by 10 bases, 11 bases remained unmatched. The CDR3 loop reads CASSFRLAGGQEQFF. Here the CDR3 DNA reads TGTGCCAGCAGTTTCCGACTAGCGGGGGGGCAAGAGCAGTTCTTC. Supplemented by reference TRBV19 and TRBJ2-1, the full variable domain reads DGGITQSPKYLFRKEGQNVTLSCEQNLNHDAMYWYRQDPGQGLRLIYYSQIVNDFQKGDIAEGYSVSREKKESFPLTVTSAQKNPTAFYLCASSFRLAGGQEQFFGPGTRLTVL.

The rearrangement links TRBV6-1 to TRBJ2-2; 8 bases match TRBD1. The CDR3 consists of 15 residues. V shed 5 bases, J shed 7 bases, and the junction held 9 bases outside the gene matches. Germline V gene sequence: CDR1 MNHNS, CDR2 SASEGT. CDR3 nucleotides: TGTGCCAGCAGTACGGACAGGGAAATGGTCGGGGAGCTGTTTTTT. Protein sequence: CASSTDREMVGELFF.

CDR3 nucleotide sequence: TGCAGTCTGCGGGACAGGGTCATTCAGTACTTC. It encodes CSLRDRVIQYF. V and J are TRBV20-1 and TRBJ2-4; 9 nucleotides line up with TRBD1. From germline, CDR1 is DFQATT and CDR2 SNEGSKA (reference sequence). The CDR3 has 11 amino acids. The ends lost 8 bases at V and 9 bases at J; junction bases unmatched: 5.

This chain connects TRBV7-3 to TRBJ2-7, with D possibly being TRBD2 (5 bases). Trimming removed 6 bases at V and 0 bases at J, with 12 bases between. The CDR3 is 14 residues long. Germline lookup yields CDR1 SGHTA and CDR2 FQGTGA. CDR3 residues: CASSPSSSSYEQYF. CDR3 DNA sequence: TGTGCCAGCAGTCCTAGCTCCAGCTCCTACGAGCAGTACTTC.